These 3 T cell receptor beta chains share one sample of origin, sequenced in a study of shared clonotypes between healthy human individuals. TCRdb's copy holds only in-frame clones and misses some; the assay was immunoSEQ multiplex PCR. The sample includes around 2.1 million clones, approximately 94% of them seen just once. Naivety among CD8 cells was defined by CD45RO negativity and positive CCR7 selection, thereby excluding terminally differentiated effector memory CD45RA+ cells. Sequences were obtained from naive CD8+ T cells from PBMCs. All receptors come from a man between 18 and 29 years old in good health. Some clones in this sample may be carry-over from other donors' samples.

The chain recombines TRBV4-1 with TRBJ2-1; 14 nucleotides match TRBD2. Germline CDR1 reads MGHRA; CDR2 reads YSYEKL. The ends lost 6 bases at V and 7 bases at J; junction bases unmatched: 5. This CDR3 region has 15 residues. CDR3 sequence: CASRMGLAGVNEQFF. The CDR3 nucleotides are TGCGCCAGCAGGATGGGACTAGCGGGAGTGAATGAGCAGTTCTTC.

The chain has TRBV5-1 and TRBJ1-4; tentatively, D is TRBD1 (5 bases). Germline CDR1 SGHRS, CDR2 YFSETQ. There are 15 residues in the CDR3. Deletions cut 3 bases from V and 7 bases from J, with 16 bases between. CDR3 nucleotide sequence: TGCGCCAGCAGCTCCCTTGGGGGTTTGGGTGAAAAACTGTTTTTT. Translating gives CASSSLGGLGEKLFF.

The chain employs TRBV6-5 and TRBJ2-1; no reliable D call. V lost 6 bases and J lost 5, with 8 bases in between. CDR1 is MNHEY, CDR2 SVGAGI, per germline. The CDR3 is 12 amino acids. Here the CDR3 DNA reads TGTGCCAGCAGATCCCCCCACAATGAGCAGTTCTTC. Translation gives CASRSPHNEQFF.